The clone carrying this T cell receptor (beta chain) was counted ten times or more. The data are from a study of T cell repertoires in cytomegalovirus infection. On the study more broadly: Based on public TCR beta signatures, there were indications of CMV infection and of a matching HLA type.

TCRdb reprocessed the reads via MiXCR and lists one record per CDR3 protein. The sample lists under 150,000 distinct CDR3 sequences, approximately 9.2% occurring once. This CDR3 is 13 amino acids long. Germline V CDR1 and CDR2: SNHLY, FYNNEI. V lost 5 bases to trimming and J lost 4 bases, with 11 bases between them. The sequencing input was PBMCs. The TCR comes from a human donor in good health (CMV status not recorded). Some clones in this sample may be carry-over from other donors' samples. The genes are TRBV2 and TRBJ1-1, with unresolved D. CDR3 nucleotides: TGTGCCAGCAGTCCCGGGTCTTCCACTGAAGCTTTCTTT. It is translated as CASSPGSSTEAFF.